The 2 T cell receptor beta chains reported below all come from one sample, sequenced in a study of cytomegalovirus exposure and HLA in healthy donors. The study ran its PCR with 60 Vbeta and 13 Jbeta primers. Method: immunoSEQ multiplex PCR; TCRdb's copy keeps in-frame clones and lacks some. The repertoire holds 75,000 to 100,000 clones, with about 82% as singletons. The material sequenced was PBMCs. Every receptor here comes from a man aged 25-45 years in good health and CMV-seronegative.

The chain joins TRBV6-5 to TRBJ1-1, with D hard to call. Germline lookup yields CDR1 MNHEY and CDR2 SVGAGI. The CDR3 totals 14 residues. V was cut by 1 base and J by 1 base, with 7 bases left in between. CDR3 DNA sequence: TGTGCCAGCAGTTACTTACGGGAGAACACTGAAGCTTTCTTT. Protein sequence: CASSYLRENTEAFF.

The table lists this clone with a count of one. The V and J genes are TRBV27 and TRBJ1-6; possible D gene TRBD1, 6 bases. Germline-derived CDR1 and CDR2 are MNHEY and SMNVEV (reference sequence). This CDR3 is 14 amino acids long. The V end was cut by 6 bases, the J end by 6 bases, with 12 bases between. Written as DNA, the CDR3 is TGTGCCAGCAGCTTCTTAGGGGGTAATTCACCCCTCCACTTT. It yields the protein CASSFLGGNSPLHF.